Sequencing of this T cell receptor (beta chain) was carried out in a study of technical replicates of blood from a handful of donors. Only in-frame clones appear in the TCRdb table, and some are missing; sequencing was by immunoSEQ multiplex PCR. Found here are tens of thousands of clones, roughly 93% of them singletons; the top ten hold more than 0.2%. This clone was counted a single time. This CDR3 has 15 residues. Looked up from germline, CDR1 is SGHAT and CDR2 is FQNNGV. V was cut by 3 bases and J by 6 bases, with 15 bases left in between. The chain is built from TRBV11-2 and TRBJ2-4, with TRBD1 as a possible D gene (6 bases). The sequence was collected from a human donor in good health. Material: T cells isolated from PBMCs. The CDR3 is CASSFSTGSGNIQYF. As DNA, the CDR3 is TGTGCCAGCAGCTTCTCGACAGGTTCGGGAAACATTCAGTACTTC.